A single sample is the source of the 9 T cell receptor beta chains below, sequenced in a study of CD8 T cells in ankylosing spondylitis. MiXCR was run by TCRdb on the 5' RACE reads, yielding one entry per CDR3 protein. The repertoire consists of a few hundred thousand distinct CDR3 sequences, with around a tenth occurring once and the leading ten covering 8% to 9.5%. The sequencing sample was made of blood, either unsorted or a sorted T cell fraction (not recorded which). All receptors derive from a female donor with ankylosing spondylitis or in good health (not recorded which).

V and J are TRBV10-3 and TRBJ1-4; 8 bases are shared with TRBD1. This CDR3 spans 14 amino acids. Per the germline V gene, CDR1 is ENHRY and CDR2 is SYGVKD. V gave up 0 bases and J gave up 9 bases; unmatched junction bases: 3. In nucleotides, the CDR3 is TGTGCCATCAGTGAGTCGACAGGGGAAAAAAAACTGTTTTTT. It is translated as CAISESTGEKKLFF.

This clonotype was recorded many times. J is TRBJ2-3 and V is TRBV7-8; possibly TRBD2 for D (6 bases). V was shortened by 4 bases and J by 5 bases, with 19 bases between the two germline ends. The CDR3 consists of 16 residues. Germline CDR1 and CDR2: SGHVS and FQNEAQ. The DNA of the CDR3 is TGTGCCAGCAGCTATAGGCGGGTAGAGGGAGGAGATACGCAGTATTTT. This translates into CASSYRRVEGGDTQYF. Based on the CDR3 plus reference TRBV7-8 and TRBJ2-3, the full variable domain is GAGVSQSPRYKVAKRGQDVALRCDPISGHVSLFWYQQALGQGPEFLTYFQNEAQLDKSGLPSDRFFAERPEGSVSTLKIQRTQQEDSAVYLCASSYRRVEGGDTQYFGPGTRLTVL.

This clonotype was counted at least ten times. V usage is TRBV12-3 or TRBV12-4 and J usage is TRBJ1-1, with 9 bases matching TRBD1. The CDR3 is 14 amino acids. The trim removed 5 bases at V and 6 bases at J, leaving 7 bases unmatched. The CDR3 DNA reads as TGTGCCAGCAGTCCGGGACAGGGCTATCCTGAAGCTTTCTTT. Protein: CASSPGQGYPEAFF.

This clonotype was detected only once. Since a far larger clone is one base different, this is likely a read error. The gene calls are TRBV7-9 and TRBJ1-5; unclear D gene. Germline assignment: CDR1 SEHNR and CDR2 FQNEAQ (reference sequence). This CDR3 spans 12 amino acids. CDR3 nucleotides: TGTCCCAGCAGCTTAGTCAATCAGCCCCAGCATTTT. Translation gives CPSSLVNQPQHF.

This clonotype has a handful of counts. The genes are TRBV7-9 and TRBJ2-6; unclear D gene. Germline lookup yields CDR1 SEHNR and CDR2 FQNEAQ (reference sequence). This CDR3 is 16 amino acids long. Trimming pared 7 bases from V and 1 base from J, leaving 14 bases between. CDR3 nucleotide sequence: TGTGCCAGCATCCCCAGTGGGTATTCTGGGGCCAACGTCCTGACTTTC. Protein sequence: CASIPSGYSGANVLTF.

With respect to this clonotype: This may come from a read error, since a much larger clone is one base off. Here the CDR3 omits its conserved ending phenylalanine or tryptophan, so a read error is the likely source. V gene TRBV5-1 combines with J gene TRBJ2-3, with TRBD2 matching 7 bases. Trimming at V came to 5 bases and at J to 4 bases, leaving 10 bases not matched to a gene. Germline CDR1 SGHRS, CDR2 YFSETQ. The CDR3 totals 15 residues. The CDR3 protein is CASRSGGGVSDTQYL. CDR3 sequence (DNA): TGCGCCAGCAGATCGGGCGGGGGTGTGTCAGATACGCAGTATCTT.

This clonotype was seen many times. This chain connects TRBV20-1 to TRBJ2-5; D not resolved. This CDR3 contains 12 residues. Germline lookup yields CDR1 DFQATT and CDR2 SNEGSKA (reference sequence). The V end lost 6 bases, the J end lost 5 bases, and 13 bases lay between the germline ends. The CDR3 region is CSASKAEETQYF. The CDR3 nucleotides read TGCAGTGCGTCCAAGGCGGAGGAGACCCAGTACTTC.

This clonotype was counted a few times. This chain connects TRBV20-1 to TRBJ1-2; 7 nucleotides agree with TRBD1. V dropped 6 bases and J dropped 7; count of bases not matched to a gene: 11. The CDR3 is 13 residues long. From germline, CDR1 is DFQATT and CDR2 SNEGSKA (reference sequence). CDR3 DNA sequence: TGCAGTGCCCAAAAACAGGGGATCGGTGGCTACACCTTC. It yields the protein CSAQKQGIGGYTF.

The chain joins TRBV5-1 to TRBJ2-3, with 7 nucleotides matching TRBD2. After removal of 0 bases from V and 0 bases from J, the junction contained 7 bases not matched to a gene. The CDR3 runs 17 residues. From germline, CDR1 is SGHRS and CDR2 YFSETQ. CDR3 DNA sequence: TGCGCCAGCAGCTTGGGGCTAGCGGCGCGAAGCACAGATACGCAGTATTTT. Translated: CASSLGLAARSTDTQYF.